This T cell receptor (beta chain) was profiled in a study of cytomegalovirus exposure and HLA in healthy donors. Overall study context: Most genotyped donors, over 70% of some 400, had Caucasian-associated genetic ancestry. General study results and limits: The listing of about 150 TCR beta chains classed them as cytomegalovirus-associated.

The CDR3 length is 17 residues. Looked up from germline, CDR1 is SGHRS and CDR2 is YFSETQ. The V gene end was trimmed by 1 base and the J gene end by 0 bases; junction bases not matched to a gene: 8. Use of 60 Vbeta and 13 Jbeta primers characterized the PCR. Assay used: immunoSEQ multiplex PCR; TCRdb lists only in-frame clones, some missing. The sample shows 75,000 to 100,000 clones, 7.6% of them seen only once. This clone has just a few counts. Its target is unknown. Material for sequencing was PBMCs. The genes are TRBV5-1 and TRBJ2-3; 7 nucleotides match TRBD2. This clonotype was sampled from a man aged 50 to 60 in good health and CMV-seronegative. The CDR3 protein is CASSLSGGGVSTDTQYF. The DNA of the CDR3 is TGCGCCAGCAGCTTGAGTGGCGGGGGAGTCAGCACAGATACGCAGTATTTT.